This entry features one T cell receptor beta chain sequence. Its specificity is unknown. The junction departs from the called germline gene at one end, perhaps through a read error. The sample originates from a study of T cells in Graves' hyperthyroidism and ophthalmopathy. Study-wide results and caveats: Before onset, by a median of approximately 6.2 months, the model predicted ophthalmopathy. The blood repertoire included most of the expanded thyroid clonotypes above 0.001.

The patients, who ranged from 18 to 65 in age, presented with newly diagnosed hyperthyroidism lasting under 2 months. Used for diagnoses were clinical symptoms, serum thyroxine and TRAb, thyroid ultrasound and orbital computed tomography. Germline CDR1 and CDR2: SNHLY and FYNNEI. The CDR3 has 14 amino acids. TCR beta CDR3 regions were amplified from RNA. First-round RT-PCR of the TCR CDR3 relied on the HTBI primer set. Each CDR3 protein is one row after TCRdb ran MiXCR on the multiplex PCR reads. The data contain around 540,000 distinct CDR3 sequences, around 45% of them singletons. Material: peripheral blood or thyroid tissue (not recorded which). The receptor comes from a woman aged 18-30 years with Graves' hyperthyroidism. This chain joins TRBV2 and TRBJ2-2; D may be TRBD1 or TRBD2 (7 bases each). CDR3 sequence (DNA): TGTGTCAGCAAAGACAGGGAGGGCACCGGGGAGCTGTTTTTT. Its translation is CVSKDREGTGELFF.